The next 27 T cell receptor beta chains were all read from a single sample in a study of T-cell reconstitution after alpha-beta-depleted transplantation in children. As it was prepared, the TCRbeta library received unique molecular identifiers. TCRdb called the PCR reads again in MiXCR, with one record for every CDR3 protein. The sample includes 500,000 to 750,000 distinct CDR3 sequences, approximately 12% of them seen just once. The specimen was PBMCs, mostly from graft donor cells, collected 360 days after TCRalphabeta/CD19-depleted stem cell transplant. These receptors came from a male patient aged 10 to 17 who had a stem cell transplant for acute myeloid leukemia, so the T cells may come from the graft donor.

This chain uses TRBV30 with TRBJ1-1; tentatively, D is TRBD1 (5 bases). The CDR3 is made up of 13 amino acids. Per germline, CDR1 GTSNPN and CDR2 SVGIG (reference sequence). V dropped 4 bases and J dropped 0 bases, with 9 bases sitting between them. CDR3 sequence (DNA): TGTGCCTGGATGCGGGGGGTGAACACTGAAGCTTTCTTT. This codes for CAWMRGVNTEAFF. Drawing the rest from reference TRBV30 and TRBJ1-1, the complete variable domain is SQTIHQWPATLVQPVGSPLSLECTVEGTSNPNLYWYRQAAGRGLQLLFYSVGIGQISSEVPQNLSASRPQDRQFILSSKKLLLSDSGFYLCAWMRGVNTEAFFGQGTRLTVV.

Ten or more counts support this clonotype. The chain links TRBV12-3 or TRBV12-4 to TRBJ1-5; D gene uncertain. V was clipped by 6 bases and J by 3 bases, with 6 bases between them. CDR3 length equals 12 residues. CDR3 sequence reads: CASSRLNQPQHF. The CDR3 DNA follows: TGTGCCAGCAGCCGCCTCAATCAGCCCCAGCATTTT.

This clonotype was seen more than once but under ten times. Relative to the germline gene, one junction end is altered; a read error may explain this. This chain joins TRBV12-3 or TRBV12-4 and TRBJ2-7; 8 nucleotides line up with TRBD1. This CDR3 is built from 13 residues. The CDR3 protein is CASSQGTGYQQYF. The CDR3 DNA sequence: TGTGCCAGCAGCCAAGGGACAGGCTACCAGCAGTACTTC.

This clonotype appeared once. This chain uses TRBV10-3 with TRBJ2-7; no reliable D call. The CDR3 totals 12 residues. The V end was cut by 8 bases, the J end by 6 bases, with 14 bases between. Germline-derived CDR1 and CDR2 are ENHRY and SYGVKD. The CDR3 DNA is TGTGCCATCTCCATCTTGGGTCGCGAGCAGTACTTC. This sequence encodes CAISILGREQYF.

This clonotype was seen only a few times. This chain joins TRBV11-2 and TRBJ2-2; 11 bases line up with TRBD2. With 5 bases clipped from V and 6 bases from J, the junction kept 5 bases outside the gene matches. CDR3 length: 15 residues. CDR1 SGHAT and CDR2 FQNNGV come from the germline V gene. This chain's CDR3 is CASSRLAGGPGELFF. CDR3 nucleotides: TGTGCCAGCAGCCGCCTAGCGGGAGGCCCCGGGGAGCTGTTTTTT.

The chain combines TRBV29-1 with TRBJ1-3; 8 bases are shared with TRBD1. The CDR3 runs 15 residues. The germline V gene encodes CDR1 SQVTM and CDR2 ANQGSEA. Losses at the gene ends were 5 bases for V and 0 bases for J; bases not matched to a gene: 6. CDR3 coding DNA: TGCAGCGTTTCCCGGACAGGGAGCTCTGGAAACACCATATATTTT. As protein: CSVSRTGSSGNTIYF.

This clonotype was counted between two and nine times. The chain joins TRBV29-1 to TRBJ2-7, with 9 bases aligning to TRBD2. Germline V CDR1 and CDR2: SQVTM, ANQGSEA. Trimming removed 6 bases from V and 0 bases from J; junction bases left unmatched: 3. The length of the CDR3 is 13 residues. This CDR3 is CSVVAGDSYEQYF. The CDR3, as DNA: TGCAGCGTGGTAGCGGGAGACTCCTACGAGCAGTACTTC.

The gene calls are TRBV7-9 and TRBJ2-7; D is unclear. The length of the CDR3 is 11 residues. Trimming cost V 3 bases and J 7 bases, with 7 bases left between them. Germline-derived CDR1 and CDR2 are SEHNR and FQNEAQ (reference sequence). As DNA, the CDR3 is TGTGCCAGCAGCTTGTTCCTAGAGCAGTACTTC. Protein sequence: CASSLFLEQYF. Variable domain in full (rest from reference TRBV7-9 and TRBJ2-7): DTGVSQNPRHKITKRGQNVTFRCDPISEHNRLYWYRQTLGQGPEFLTYFQNEAQLEKSRLLSDRFSAERPKGSFSTLEIQRTEQGDSAMYLCASSLFLEQYFGPGTRLTVT.

The V and J genes are TRBV6-1 and TRBJ2-3, with 10 positions matching TRBD2. The V gene end was trimmed by 9 bases and the J gene end by 0 bases; junction bases not matched to a gene: 15. The germline CDR1 and CDR2 sequences are MNHNS and SASEGT. The CDR3 length is 18 residues. DNA of the CDR3: TGTGCCAGAGTGAGAGCGGGAGGGCCCCACCGAAGCACAGATACGCAGTATTTT. Translated, it gives CARVRAGGPHRSTDTQYF.

This clonotype was found a few times. The V call is TRBV12-3 or TRBV12-4, the J call TRBJ2-3; 8 bases align to TRBD2. V shed 3 bases and J 4 bases; nucleotides not matched to a gene: 9. This CDR3 contains 16 residues. This CDR3 is CASSFLREGPADTQYF. The DNA for the CDR3 is TGTGCCAGCAGTTTTCTACGGGAGGGCCCGGCAGATACGCAGTATTTT.

The genes are TRBV20-1 and TRBJ2-3; no reliable D call. The length of the CDR3 is 14 residues. Trimming took 3 bases from V and 7 from J, leaving 17 bases between them. Germline values: CDR1 DFQATT, CDR2 SNEGSKA (reference sequence). CDR3 in DNA: TGCAGTGCTAGCGGAGCGCAAGGGATTAATACGCAGTATTTT. Encoded protein: CSASGAQGINTQYF.

This clonotype was seen more than once but under ten times. The rearrangement joins TRBV11-1 to TRBJ1-2; D not certain. The CDR3 has 12 amino acids. The germline V gene encodes CDR1 SGHAT and CDR2 FQDESV (reference sequence). Trimming removed 7 bases at V and 7 bases at J, with 13 bases between. CDR3 residues: CASTHGAGGYTF. The CDR3 DNA reads TGTGCCAGCACCCACGGAGCGGGTGGCTACACCTTC.

In this sample, this clonotype turned up many times. The V call is TRBV30, the J call TRBJ2-3; 7 bases are a match to TRBD2. This CDR3 region has 15 residues. CDR1 and CDR2 (germline): GTSNPN, SVGIG (reference sequence). The J segment lost 2 bases and the V segment lost 0 bases, leaving 5 bases of the junction unmatched. The CDR3: CAWSVGAGNTDTQYF. The CDR3 bases are TGTGCCTGGAGTGTCGGAGCGGGAAACACAGATACGCAGTATTTT.

The chain combines TRBV7-2 with TRBJ2-3; 8 bases match TRBD2. V shed 3 bases and J 0 bases; nucleotides not matched to a gene: 5. The CDR3 is made up of 16 amino acids. Germline V gene sequence: CDR1 SGHTA, CDR2 FQGNSA. The CDR3 sequence: CASSFLAGPSTDTQYF. CDR3 DNA sequence: TGTGCCAGCAGCTTCTTAGCGGGACCTAGCACAGATACGCAGTATTTT.

The chain is built from TRBV20-1 and TRBJ1-5, with no clear D. The CDR3 extends over 11 amino acids. With 6 bases removed from V and 6 bases from J, the gap between germline ends came to 9 bases. Germline-derived CDR1 and CDR2 are DFQATT and SNEGSKA (reference sequence). The CDR3 nucleotides are TGCAGTGCAAAGGAGGGTCAGCCCCAGCATTTT. It specifies CSAKEGQPQHF.

In this sample, this clonotype turned up a few times. The V gene is TRBV7-3, the J gene TRBJ2-1; TRBD2 matches 7 bases. CDR1 is SGHTA, CDR2 FQGTGA, per germline. This CDR3 is 16 amino acids long. Trimming cost V 5 bases and J 8 bases; bases outside gene matches: 15. The CDR3 loop is CASSPRGAGTDHEQFF. The CDR3 DNA sequence: TGTGCCAGCAGCCCGAGGGGAGCGGGAACTGATCATGAGCAGTTCTTC.

V gene TRBV29-1 combines with J gene TRBJ1-1; D uncertain. The germline V gene encodes CDR1 SQVTM and CDR2 ANQGSEA. V lost 2 bases and J lost 3, with 10 bases in between. CDR3 size: 13 residues. CDR3: CSVEKTGHTEAFF. The CDR3 DNA follows: TGCAGCGTTGAAAAGACCGGACACACTGAAGCTTTCTTT.

This sequence joins TRBV27 and TRBJ2-2; possible D gene TRBD1, 5 bases. The CDR3 extends over 12 amino acids. Germline loops: CDR1 MNHEY, CDR2 SMNVEV (reference sequence). The ends were cut back, 7 bases at V and 4 bases at J, with 7 bases in the middle. CDR3 nucleotides: TGTGCCAGCAAGGGGTTCACCGGGGAGCTGTTTTTT. Translation: CASKGFTGELFF.

On this clonotype itself: This may stem from a read error, because a much larger clone lies one nucleotide away. The V and J genes are TRBV10-3 and TRBJ1-1; D possibly corresponds to TRBD1 (6 bases). Trimming left V 8 bases short and J 8 bases short, with 21 bases between. The CDR3 contains 14 residues. Germline CDR1 and CDR2: ENHRY and SYGVKD. The CDR3 protein is CAISNLQGVKEAFF. The CDR3 nucleotides are TGTGCCATCTCCAACCTACAGGGTGTCAAGGAAGCTTTCTTT.

The chain carries TRBV4-2 and TRBJ2-3, with TRBD2 identical over 8 bases. The CDR3 sequence is 15 residues long. From germline, CDR1 is LGHNA and CDR2 YNFKEQ. V shed 1 base, J shed 5 bases, and the junction held 5 bases outside the gene matches. The CDR3 DNA reads as TGTGCCAGCAGCCAAGTAGCGGGGCGAGAAGATACGCAGTATTTT. Protein sequence: CASSQVAGREDTQYF.

This clonotype was seen repeatedly, ten times or more. CDR3 DNA: TGTGCCAGCAGTCATAGCGGGATCGCCTACAATGAGCAGTTCTTC. Translating it yields CASSHSGIAYNEQFF. The rearrangement joins TRBV27 to TRBJ2-1; 8 bases are a match to TRBD2. V gave up 5 bases and J gave up 2 bases; unmatched junction bases: 5. This CDR3 comprises 15 residues. Germline V lookup: CDR1 MNHEY, CDR2 SMNVEV (reference sequence).

This clonotype appeared a few times. The genes are TRBV12-3 or TRBV12-4 and TRBJ2-3, with no clear D. This CDR3 contains 17 residues. Trimming removed 4 bases at V and 2 bases at J, with 19 bases between. For the CDR3, the DNA is TGTGCCAGCAGTTCACTCACACAGAGTATAGACACAGATACGCAGTATTTT. This translates into CASSSLTQSIDTDTQYF.

This clonotype occurred once. The V and J genes are TRBV11-1 and TRBJ2-1; 8 bases align to TRBD1. V lost 2 bases and J lost 8; bases outside the gene matches: 8. Germline CDR1 is SGHAT and CDR2 is FQDESV (reference sequence). The CDR3 runs 15 residues. For the CDR3, the DNA is TGTGCCAGCAGCTTACGAAGGACAGGGTACTATGAGCAGTTCTTC. Encoded protein: CASSLRRTGYYEQFF. Filled out from reference TRBV11-1 and TRBJ2-1, the complete variable domain reads EAEVAQSPRYKITEKSQAVAFWCDPISGHATLYWYRQILGQGPELLVQFQDESVVDDSQLPKDRFSAERLKGVDSTLKIQPAELGDSAMYLCASSLRRTGYYEQFFGPGTRLTVL.

This clonotype showed up just a few times. The chain is built from TRBV5-1 and TRBJ1-2, with D unresolved. This CDR3 comprises 13 residues. V was cut by 0 bases and J by 8 bases, with 11 bases left in between. CDR1 and CDR2 from the germline V gene are SGHRS and YFSETQ. This chain's CDR3 is CASSLDGFSGYTF. The DNA for the CDR3 is TGCGCCAGCAGCTTGGATGGTTTTTCGGGCTACACCTTC.

The V gene is TRBV20-1, the J gene TRBJ2-1, with TRBD2 identical over 11 bases. J gave up 2 bases and V 5 bases, and 5 bases lay outside the gene matches. CDR3 length: 15 residues. The germline V gene has CDR1 DFQATT and CDR2 SNEGSKA (reference sequence). CDR3 loop: CSARPTSGTYNEQFF. CDR3 DNA: TGCAGTGCTCGCCCGACTAGCGGGACCTACAATGAGCAGTTCTTC.

This clonotype was detected a few times. The rearrangement links TRBV20-1 to TRBJ2-1; 12 bases match TRBD2. Germline V gene data show CDR1 as DFQATT and CDR2 as SNEGSKA (reference sequence). CDR3 length: 17 residues. With 6 bases clipped from V and 7 bases from J, the junction kept 16 bases outside the gene matches. For the CDR3, the DNA is TGCAGTGCAACTGGACTAGCGGGAAGTTGGGTTGTGAATGAGCAGTTCTTC. As protein: CSATGLAGSWVVNEQFF.

In its sample, this clonotype was seen a few times. V and J are TRBV9 and TRBJ2-1; tentatively, D is TRBD1 or TRBD2 (6 bases each). This CDR3 region has 16 residues. Deletions cut 1 base from V and 6 bases from J, with 17 bases between. CDR1 is SGDLS, CDR2 YYNGEE, per germline. CDR3 sequence reads: CASSVNRDSLGNEQFF. The CDR3 nucleotides read TGTGCCAGCAGCGTAAACAGGGACTCATTAGGCAATGAGCAGTTCTTC.